The sequence of this T cell receptor beta chain was determined in a study of T-cell reconstitution after alpha-beta-depleted transplantation in children (dated by TCRdb to 2015 to 2016). Study-level background: The study quantitatively tracked T-cell immune reconstitution after TCRalphabeta/CD19-depleted allogeneic hematopoietic cell transplantation in children using TCR repertoire profiling.

This clonotype was observed a handful of times. Its antigen is unknown. The input lacks base qualities; no much larger clone sits a single base away. V is trimmed back by 3 bases and J by 14 bases, and the junction contains 11 bases that no gene match accounts for. CDR1 and CDR2 were assigned from the germline V gene (reference sequence) as DFQATT and SNEGSKA. From cysteine to phenylalanine, the CDR3 is 12 amino acids long. The DNA shown is the 36-base CDR3, in frame from base 1. Library preparation used PCR. The instrument given in TCRdb is Illumina HiSeq 2500. TCR libraries were prepared with molecular barcoding, using unique molecular identifiers to normalize TCRbeta repertoire quantification. TCRdb applied fastp at Q25 and MiXCR to the public reads, then kept only in-frame beta chains. Rows with one shared CDR3 protein collapse into an entry with the most common genes and DNA. The sample profile shows approximately 250,000 distinct CDR3 sequences; 9.7% of them were found once. The ten largest clonotypes hold approximately 5.4% of the sample.

This sequence was found in a human donor who donated a stem cell graft to a child with SCID. The chain couples TRBV20-1 to TRBJ1-2, with 8 central nucleotides matching TRBD1. The material was PBMCs from the stem cell graft donor, obtained from the stem cell graft. The sequence in DNA is TGCAGTGCTAGTTCGACAGGGGCATCGAGTACCTTC. This codes for CSASSTGASSTF.